This TCR beta chain was sequenced in a study of Ad26.COV2.S vaccination and SARS-CoV-2 variants. Germline lookup yields CDR1 SGHDN and CDR2 FVKESK. This CDR3 is built from 15 residues. Trimming stripped 1 base from V and 4 bases from J, with 11 bases between. Overall study findings and caveats: The placebo group had lower spike-specific TCR breadth than the vaccine recipients did.

On this clone: The antigen is not known.

Specified treatment: 19 received Ad26.COV2.S at low or high dose, single or two shots; several received placebo; per-sample allocation not given. Collection of the samples took place on day 63 after the first injection of vaccine or placebo. Some clones are missing from TCRdb's copy, which holds only in-frame ones; the method was immunoSEQ multiplex PCR. The sample shows around 450,000 clones, 70% to 90% of them seen only once. The chain couples TRBV14 to TRBJ2-1, with D possibly being TRBD2 (6 bases). The TCR originated in a person between 18 and 65 years old who received the Ad26.COV2.S COVID-19 vaccine or a placebo. The sample consisted of peripheral blood, taken in a trial of Ad26.COV2.S vaccine versus placebo. Here the CDR3 DNA reads TGTGCCAGCAGCCAAGGTAGACTAGAGTACAATGAGCAGTTCTTC. Protein sequence: CASSQGRLEYNEQFF.